A single sample is the source of the 20 T cell receptor beta chains below, sequenced in a study of T cells in localized non-small cell lung cancer. TCRdb's table, derived via immunoSEQ multiplex PCR, lists solely in-frame clones and lacks some. The sample includes roughly 18,000 clones, about four fifths of them seen just once. The sequencing here drew on peripheral blood, taken before any cancer treatment. These TCRs come from a female donor over 55 with stage I lung adenocarcinoma.

This chain uses TRBV27 with TRBJ2-7; 10 bases line up with TRBD1. V lost 6 bases and J lost 6; bases outside the gene matches: 8. Germline V CDR1 and CDR2: MNHEY, SMNVEV (reference sequence). The CDR3 extends over 14 amino acids. The CDR3 DNA reads as TGTGCCAGCAGCACAGGACAGGGGGAAGGCGAGCAGTACTTC. Translation: CASSTGQGEGEQYF.

The chain has TRBV6-5 and TRBJ1-1; 9 nucleotides align to TRBD1. Germline V gene sequence: CDR1 MNHEY, CDR2 SVGAGI. V was pared by 7 bases and J by 3 bases, with 3 bases of the junction left unmatched. The CDR3 spans 13 residues. The CDR3 loop is CASMGQGYTEAFF. CDR3 nucleotides: TGTGCCAGCATGGGACAGGGATACACTGAAGCTTTCTTT.

V and J are TRBV7-9 and TRBJ2-5; tentatively, D is TRBD1 (6 bases). Trimming pared 3 bases from V and 3 bases from J, leaving 11 bases between. Germline CDR1 reads SEHNR; CDR2 reads FQNEAQ (reference sequence). CDR3 length equals 14 residues. DNA of the CDR3: TGTGCCAGCAGCTTTCAGACAGGAGAAGAGACCCAGTACTTC. Translation: CASSFQTGEETQYF.

This clone was found a few times. The chain employs TRBV6-6 and TRBJ1-1, with a weak D call TRBD1 (6 bases). Looked up from germline, CDR1 is MNHNY and CDR2 is SVGAGI (reference sequence). The V end lost 7 bases, the J end lost 5 bases, and 11 bases lay between the germline ends. The CDR3 has 12 residues. CDR3 region: CASKNRETEAFF. In DNA form, the CDR3 reads TGTGCCAGCAAAAACAGGGAGACTGAAGCTTTCTTT.

The chain has TRBV7-2 and TRBJ2-7; TRBD2 is a possible D gene (5 bases). V was shortened by 5 bases and J by 1 base, with 12 bases between the two germline ends. This CDR3 region has 14 residues. CDR1 and CDR2 from the germline V gene are SGHTA and FQGNSA. CDR3 DNA: TGTGCCAGCAGCCGATCTAGCCTTTCCTACGAGCAGTACTTC. Its protein product is CASSRSSLSYEQYF.

The chain links TRBV5-3 to TRBJ1-3; D remains unclear. TRBV5-3 is identified as an open reading frame with a role that is uncertain. Trimming removed 0 bases at V and 2 bases at J, with 12 bases between. The CDR3 extends over 16 amino acids. The CDR3 protein is CARSLAGLGTGNTIYF. The CDR3, as DNA: TGTGCCAGAAGCTTGGCCGGACTGGGCACTGGAAACACCATATATTTT.

This chain uses TRBV12-5 with TRBJ2-7; D is possibly TRBD2 (6 bases). Germline loops: CDR1 LGHNT, CDR2 FRNRAP. The CDR3 loop spans 17 amino acids. The V end was cut by 6 bases, the J end by 6 bases, with 27 bases between. CDR3 in amino acids: CASGPHFSRGSSLEQYF. The CDR3 DNA is TGTGCTAGTGGCCCTCACTTCTCCCGGGGGTCCTCCCTCGAGCAGTACTTC.

DNA of the CDR3: TGTGCCAGCAGTCGATCAACAGATCAGCCCCAGCATTTT. Protein: CASSRSTDQPQHF. The V gene is TRBV27, the J gene TRBJ1-5, with unresolved D. Trimming took 5 bases from V and 5 from J, leaving 10 bases between them. Germline V gene lookup returns CDR1 MNHEY and CDR2 SMNVEV (reference sequence). This CDR3 is built from 13 residues.

The V and J genes are TRBV5-1 and TRBJ1-1, with 7 bases aligning to TRBD1. V was clipped by 4 bases and J by 4 bases; unmatched bases: 4. This CDR3 is built from 13 residues. Germline values: CDR1 SGHRS, CDR2 YFSETQ. The DNA for the CDR3 is TGCGCCAGCAGCCCCGACAGGGCCACTGAAGCTTTCTTT. This encodes CASSPDRATEAFF.

The genes are TRBV6-5 and TRBJ1-5, with D maybe TRBD1 (5 bases). The germline CDR1 and CDR2 sequences are MNHEY and SVGAGI. The CDR3 extends over 12 amino acids. Trimming stripped 9 bases from V and 7 bases from J, with 13 bases between. The CDR3 reads CASGRGGQPQHF. In DNA, the CDR3 is TGTGCCAGTGGAAGGGGCGGGCAGCCCCAGCATTTT.

V is TRBV12-5 and J is TRBJ2-7; 8 nucleotides agree with TRBD1. The V and J ends lost 6 bases and 3 bases, in that order; junction bases with no gene match: 4. CDR3 length: 13 residues. Germline V gives CDR1 LGHNT, CDR2 FRNRAP. The CDR3 here is CASGLTGGYEQYF. Written as DNA, the CDR3 is TGTGCTAGTGGCCTTACAGGGGGCTACGAGCAGTACTTC.

The V gene is TRBV9, the J gene TRBJ2-2; D may be TRBD2 (5 bases). Trimming stripped 0 bases from V and 5 bases from J, with 8 bases between. The germline CDR1 and CDR2 sequences are SGDLS and YYNGEE. The CDR3 extends over 14 amino acids. CDR3 sequence: CASSVVEDTGELFF. The CDR3 nucleotides read TGTGCCAGCAGCGTAGTGGAGGATACCGGGGAGCTGTTTTTT.

J is TRBJ2-1 and V is TRBV5-1, with 8 bases lining up with TRBD1. V lost 5 bases to trimming and J lost 2 bases; unmatched junction nucleotides: 6. In germline, CDR1 is SGHRS, CDR2 YFSETQ. The CDR3 length is 15 residues. CDR3 in amino acids: CASRPYRGTYNEQFF. CDR3 nucleotide sequence: TGCGCCAGCAGACCGTACAGGGGGACCTACAATGAGCAGTTCTTC.

This sequence joins TRBV10-3 and TRBJ2-2; D perhaps matches TRBD1 (6 bases). The germline V gene encodes CDR1 ENHRY and CDR2 SYGVKD. Trimming pared 5 bases from V and 2 bases from J, leaving 12 bases between. This CDR3 is built from 15 residues. CDR3 in DNA: TGTGCCATCAGTTACGGGACACCTAACACCGGGGAGCTGTTTTTT. This sequence encodes CAISYGTPNTGELFF.

The rearrangement uses TRBV11-2 and TRBJ2-2; unclear D gene. This CDR3 spans 15 amino acids. The germline V and J ends were trimmed by 0 bases and 5 bases, with 10 bases remaining between them. CDR1 SGHAT and CDR2 FQNNGV come from the germline V gene. CDR3 in DNA: TGTGCCAGCAGCTTAGACCAGGCCGCTACCGGGGAGCTGTTTTTT. This sequence encodes CASSLDQAATGELFF.

The chain combines TRBV6-6 with TRBJ1-1, with 9 bases lining up with TRBD1. Germline V gives CDR1 MNHNY, CDR2 SVGAGI (reference sequence). The CDR3 length is 14 residues. With 7 bases clipped from V and 3 bases from J, the junction kept 6 bases outside the gene matches. The CDR3 loop reads CASNDRGDHTEAFF. The CDR3 DNA follows: TGTGCCAGCAACGACAGGGGGGATCACACTGAAGCTTTCTTT.

V and J are TRBV11-1 and TRBJ1-1; 8 positions match TRBD1. Germline V gives CDR1 SGHAT, CDR2 FQDESV (reference sequence). V shed 5 bases, J shed 5 bases, and the junction held 7 bases outside the gene matches. The CDR3 totals 14 residues. Written as DNA, the CDR3 is TGTGCCAGCAGCCAAGAGGACAGGGCGACTGAAGCTTTCTTT. Amino acid sequence: CASSQEDRATEAFF.

The rearrangement joins TRBV5-6 to TRBJ1-2; no clear D gene. CDR3 length: 13 residues. Trimming shortened V by 0 bases and J by 2 bases, and 5 bases separated the two germline ends. CDR1 and CDR2 from the germline V gene are SGHDT and YYEEEE. CDR3 amino acids: CASSLGQNYGYTF. CDR3 nucleotide sequence: TGTGCCAGCAGCTTGGGGCAGAACTATGGCTACACCTTC.

This chain uses TRBV6-5 with TRBJ1-5, with 7 bases that match TRBD1. The V and J ends lost 5 bases and 5 bases, in that order; junction bases with no gene match: 6. This CDR3 is 14 amino acids long. Germline CDR1 and CDR2: MNHEY and SVGAGI. The CDR3 DNA sequence: TGTGCCAGCAGTGCTTGGGGGACAGATCAGCCCCAGCATTTT. Protein: CASSAWGTDQPQHF.

This chain joins TRBV11-2 and TRBJ1-2; weak D call: TRBD1 (6 bases). Trimming shortened V by 5 bases and J by 2 bases, and 21 bases separated the two germline ends. The germline CDR1 and CDR2 sequences are SGHAT and FQNNGV. The CDR3 totals 17 residues. This CDR3 reads CASSPGGQGSVNYGYTF. The CDR3 DNA sequence: TGTGCCAGCAGCCCCGGGGGCCAGGGTTCGGTCAACTATGGCTACACCTTC.